The source of this T cell receptor beta chain is a study of blood T cell repertoires in COVID-19. Study context: Acute and convalescent COVID-19 specimens originated in the United States, Italy and Spain. Sources were T cells, B-cell-depleted T cells, or PBMCs; the material itself was cDNA or gDNA.

In the authors' methods: Estimation of nucleated cell counts was performed using reference gene primer amplification. Using immunoSEQ multiplex PCR, the repertoire was profiled, and TCRdb retains in-frame clones only, with some absent. V and J calls and clone size are given by that table; D and trimming were obtained from the DNA. The sample yields 68,000 or so clones, 88% seen once. The CDR3 is 12 residues long. Per germline, CDR1 SGHDT and CDR2 YYEEEE. Deletions cut 1 base from V and 4 bases from J, with 3 bases between. The clonotype was recovered from a man aged 70 or older with active or convalescent COVID-19. Source material: peripheral blood. The chain combines TRBV5-6 with TRBJ1-3; D call uncertain. CDR3 residues: CASSLSGNTIYF. In DNA, the CDR3 is TGTGCCAGCAGCTTGTCAGGAAACACCATATATTTT.